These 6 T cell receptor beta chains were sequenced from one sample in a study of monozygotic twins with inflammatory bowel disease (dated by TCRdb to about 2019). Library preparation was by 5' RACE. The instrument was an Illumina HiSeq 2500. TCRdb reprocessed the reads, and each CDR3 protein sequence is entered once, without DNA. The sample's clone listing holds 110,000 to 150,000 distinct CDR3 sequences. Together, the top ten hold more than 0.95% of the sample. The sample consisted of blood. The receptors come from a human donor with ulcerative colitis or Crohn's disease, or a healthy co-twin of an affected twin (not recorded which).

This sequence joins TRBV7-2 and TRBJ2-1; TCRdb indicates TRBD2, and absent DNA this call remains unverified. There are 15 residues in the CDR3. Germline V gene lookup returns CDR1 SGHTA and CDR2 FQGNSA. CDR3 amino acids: CASSLGRAGPNEQFF.

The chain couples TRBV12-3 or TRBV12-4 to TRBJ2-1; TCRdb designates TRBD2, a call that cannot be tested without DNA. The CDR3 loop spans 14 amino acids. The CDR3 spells CASSVPGGNNEQFF.

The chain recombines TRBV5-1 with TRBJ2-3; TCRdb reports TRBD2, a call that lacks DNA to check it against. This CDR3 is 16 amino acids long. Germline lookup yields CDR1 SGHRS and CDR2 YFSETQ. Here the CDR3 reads CASSSGLAGESDTQYF.

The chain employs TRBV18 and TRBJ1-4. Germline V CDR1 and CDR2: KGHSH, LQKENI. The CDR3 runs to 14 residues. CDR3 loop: CASSPAITNEKLFF.

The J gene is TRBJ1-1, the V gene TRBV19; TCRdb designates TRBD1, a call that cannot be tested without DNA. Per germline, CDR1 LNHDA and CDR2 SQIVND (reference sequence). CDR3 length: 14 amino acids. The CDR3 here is CASSTTGVNTEAFF.

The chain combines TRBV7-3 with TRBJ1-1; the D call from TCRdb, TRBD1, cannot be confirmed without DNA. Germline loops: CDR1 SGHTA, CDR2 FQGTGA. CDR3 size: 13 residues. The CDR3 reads CASSPYPATEAFF.